This TCR beta chain comes out of a study of T cells in localized non-small cell lung cancer (dated by TCRdb to about 2020). Background on the whole study: T cell repertoires of 200 to 250 early-stage NSCLC patients were analyzed, with tumors being compared against uninvolved tumor-adjacent lungs. The cohort comprised roughly 240 treatment-naïve NSCLC patients with resected, localized lung tumors. The mean age of the NSCLC patients was about 67 years, with about 130 men and 110 or so women. Results the study describes overall, beyond this receptor: A median of 57 of the top 100 tumor clones turned up in the paired uninvolved adjacent lung, and 25 to 35 of those clones also ranked among the top 100 of that same adjacent lung. Because of the exploratory design, TCR variables were selected using unadjusted p-values without false-discovery rate correction. Uninvolved tumor-adjacent lung showed the highest T cell clonality, higher than tumor, which suggests more focused antigenic responses in the uninvolved tumor-adjacent lung. Because multi-region tumor sequencing was not done, intratumor heterogeneity could not be ruled out. Higher blood T cell density associated with longer overall survival, while higher adjacent-lung clonality associated with shorter survival.

The immunoSEQ Assay was used to sequence TCR beta CDR3 regions from DNA. In the paper's pipeline: To compute T cell density, TCR beta template counts were normalized to usable DNA, which was estimated by amplifying housekeeping genes. Richness was estimated with the preseqR package, extrapolating to 400,000 templates for PBMC samples and 120,000 templates for tissue samples. Clonality was taken to be one minus Pielou's evenness. Tissue-enriched TCRs were identified through differential abundance testing performed on productive amino-acid clonotypes, with a minimum total count of 5 and an alpha of 0.1. The Jaccard Index and the Morisita Overlap Index were used to measure repertoire overlap between compartments. GLIPH grouped TCR beta CDR3s together with public tetramer-defined viral CDR3s, and a viral motif had to include at least three viral sequences and show V-gene enrichment. TCRdb stores this immuneACCESS table with in-frame sequences only. Part of the clones is absent; in the studies checked, under half of the shortfall reflects unresolved V genes, and no reason is known for the rest. The D gene and trimming were derived from the DNA, and the V and J assignments and clone size from that table. The sample has about 3,500 clones on record, roughly 42% of them singletons. Less than 20% of the sample rests with the top ten.

At diagnosis, peripheral blood, uninvolved tumor-adjacent lung and tumor were collected and were preserved as a mix of fresh-frozen and FFPE material. The CDR3, cysteine through phenylalanine, is 14 amino acids long. Only CDR3 DNA is held: 42 bases, read in frame from base 1. The germline V gene supplies CDR1 KGHSY and CDR2 FQNENV. Trimmed from V: 3 bases; trimmed from J: 6 bases; junction bases lacking a gene match: 7. Of note for this clone: What this receptor recognizes is not known. Qualities for individual bases were not recorded, and no much larger clone is one base off.

Sequences were derived from lung tumor tissue, sampled before any cancer treatment. The chain is encoded by TRBV16 joined to TRBJ2-7; the junction holds 8 bases that match TRBD1. This clonotype was sampled from a male donor older than 55 with stage I lung adenocarcinoma. The nucleotide sequence is given as TGTGCCAGCAGCCAGTGGACAGGGCTAGGCGAGCAGTACTTC. It codes for CASSQWTGLGEQYF.